These T cell receptor beta chains were read from a single sample in a study of Ad26.COV2.S vaccination and SARS-CoV-2 variants. Some clones are missing from TCRdb's copy, which holds only in-frame ones; the method was immunoSEQ multiplex PCR. The table records roughly 700,000 clones, around 89% of them present only once. Here the sequenced sample was peripheral blood, taken in a trial of Ad26.COV2.S vaccine versus placebo. Source of these receptors: a person aged 18-60 years who received the Ad26.COV2.S COVID-19 vaccine or a placebo. The CDR3 runs from the conserved cysteine through the conserved F or W. D genes are given only for firm matches. Only some rows state a clone size, as once, few, many or a class for expanded clones.

v_gene,j_gene,d_gene,abundance,CDR3aa,CDR3nt
TRBV6-1,TRBJ2-3,NA,NA,CASSDVGVGTDTQYF,TGTGCCAGCAGTGACGTAGGAGTGGGCACAGATACGCAGTATTTT
TRBV29-1,TRBJ2-5,TRBD1,NA,CSVDWDSEETQYF,TGCAGCGTGGATTGGGACAGCGAAGAGACCCAGTACTTC
TRBV24-1,TRBJ2-4,NA,NA,CATSAGDKNIQYF,TGTGCCACCAGTGCAGGGGACAAAAACATTCAGTACTTC
TRBV7-9,TRBJ2-6,NA,NA,CASSLARPFSDSGANVLTF,TGTGCCAGCAGCTTAGCCCGTCCCTTCTCTGACTCTGGGGCCAACGTCCTGACTTTC
TRBV28,TRBJ2-1,NA,NA,CASRTTGNEQFF,TGTGCCAGCAGAACGACAGGTAATGAGCAGTTCTTC
TRBV5-4,TRBJ1-2,NA,few,CASSLEHVYYGYTF,TGTGCCAGCAGCTTGGAACATGTCTACTATGGCTACACCTTC
TRBV4-3,TRBJ2-7,NA,NA,CASSQEQGGAAPEQYF,TGCGCCAGCAGCCAAGAGCAGGGGGGAGCCGCGCCAGAGCAGTACTTC
TRBV29-1,TRBJ1-3,NA,NA,CSVAIQSGTIYF,TGCAGCGTAGCCATTCAGTCAGGCACCATATATTTT
TRBV27,TRBJ2-7,TRBD1,NA,CASSLYGQGTYEQYF,TGTGCCAGCAGTTTATATGGACAGGGGACCTACGAGCAGTACTTC
TRBV5-4,TRBJ2-7,TRBD1,NA,CASSLGTGSHEQYF,TGTGCCAGCAGCTTGGGGACAGGGTCCCACGAGCAGTACTTC
TRBV3-1/TRBV3-2,TRBJ1-5,NA,NA,CASSQFTGNQPQHF,TGTGCCAGCAGCCAATTTACAGGTAATCAGCCCCAGCATTTT
TRBV3-1/TRBV3-2,TRBJ1-3,NA,NA,CASSQVRTDSGNTIYF,TGTGCCAGCAGCCAAGTACGAACGGACTCTGGAAACACCATATATTTT
TRBV5-6,TRBJ1-2,NA,NA,CASSLDQIGNTF,TGTGCCAGCAGCTTGGACCAGATCGGAAACACCTTC
TRBV6-5,TRBJ1-5,NA,NA,CASIRVVGGNQPQHF,TGTGCCAGCATCAGAGTAGTTGGGGGCAATCAGCCCCAGCATTTT
TRBV30,TRBJ1-1,NA,NA,CAWRLDTPFNTEAFF,TGTGCCTGGAGGCTAGACACCCCGTTTAACACTGAAGCTTTCTTT
TRBV7-7,TRBJ2-3,TRBD2,NA,CASSRLAGGDTQYF,TGTGCTAGCAGCCGACTAGCGGGAGGAGATACGCAGTATTTT
TRBV6-5,TRBJ2-7,TRBD1,NA,CASSSRRDRLYEQYF,TGTGCCAGCAGTTCCCGACGGGACAGGCTATATGAGCAGTACTTC
TRBV18,TRBJ1-4,NA,NA,CASSPFDTSTNEKLFF,TGTGCCAGCTCACCATTCGACACCTCAACTAATGAAAAACTGTTTTTT
TRBV9,TRBJ2-7,NA,NA,CASSVESGPSYEQYF,TGTGCCAGCAGCGTAGAAAGCGGCCCCTCCTACGAGCAGTACTTC
TRBV19,TRBJ1-5,TRBD1,NA,CASSTTGSQPQHF,TGTGCCAGTAGTACGACAGGGAGTCAGCCCCAGCATTTT
TRBV6-2/TRBV6-3,TRBJ2-5,NA,NA,CASSYSGDPAGWKTQYF,TGTGCCAGCAGTTACTCTGGGGATCCGGCAGGGTGGAAGACCCAGTACTTC
TRBV5-4,TRBJ2-1,TRBD2,once,CASSLDLAGGTNEQFF,TGTGCCAGCAGCTTGGACCTAGCGGGGGGAACGAATGAGCAGTTCTTC
TRBV7-2,TRBJ1-2,TRBD1,once,CASSLVGGGDVSYTF,TGTGCCAGCAGCTTAGTAGGGGGCGGGGATGTGAGCTACACCTTC
TRBV6-6,TRBJ2-2,NA,NA,CASKLGGTGELFF,TGTGCCAGCAAACTAGGTGGCACCGGGGAGCTGTTTTTT
TRBV5-8,TRBJ2-2,NA,once,CASSHTWGYETGELFF,TGTGCCAGCAGCCATACTTGGGGTTACGAAACCGGGGAGCTGTTTTTT
TRBV5-1,TRBJ1-5,TRBD1,NA,CASSSAYRDRGVCGNQPQHF,TGCGCCAGCAGCTCCGCCTACCGGGACAGGGGGGTTTGTGGCAATCAGCCCCAGCATTTT
TRBV18,TRBJ2-7,NA,NA,CASSPPFGAPRVEQYF,TGTGCCAGCTCACCCCCCTTCGGGGCTCCGCGCGTAGAGCAGTACTTC
TRBV5-4,TRBJ1-2,NA,once,CASSLLGSYGYTF,TGTGCCAGCAGCTTGTTGGGATCCTATGGCTACACCTTC
TRBV7-9,TRBJ2-7,NA,once,CASSRSGGDEQYF,TGTGCCAGCAGCCGGAGTGGGGGCGACGAGCAGTACTTC
TRBV7-2,TRBJ2-1,NA,once,CASSSTQPLSYNEQFF,TGTGCCAGCAGCTCAACGCAGCCGCTCTCCTACAATGAGCAGTTCTTC
TRBV11-2,TRBJ1-4,NA,NA,CASSLDPAANEKLFF,TGTGCCAGCAGCTTAGATCCGGCAGCTAATGAAAAACTGTTTTTT
TRBV25-1,TRBJ2-3,NA,NA,CASSVARADTQYF,TGTGCCAGCAGTGTCGCGCGGGCAGATACGCAGTATTTT
TRBV10-3,TRBJ2-2,NA,NA,CAAQQGKVTGELFF,TGTGCCGCTCAACAGGGAAAGGTCACCGGGGAGCTGTTTTTT
TRBV6-5,TRBJ2-1,TRBD2,NA,CASSTGTSGGNEQFF,TGTGCCAGCAGTACGGGGACTAGCGGGGGCAATGAGCAGTTCTTC
TRBV30,TRBJ2-7,NA,NA,CAWGRSDEQYF,TGTGCCTGGGGACGGTCGGACGAGCAGTACTTC
TRBV5-4,TRBJ2-3,TRBD1,NA,CASSSARDRAFGDTQYF,TGTGCCAGCAGCTCAGCCCGGGACAGGGCTTTCGGAGATACGCAGTATTTT
TRBV16,TRBJ2-1,TRBD2,NA,CASSQSSGRTYNEQFF,TGTGCCAGCAGCCAATCCAGCGGGAGAACTTACAATGAGCAGTTCTTC
TRBV2,TRBJ2-1,TRBD2,NA,CASSEPLGAGGTFNEQFF,TGTGCCAGCAGTGAACCCCTTGGAGCGGGGGGTACGTTTAATGAGCAGTTCTTC
TRBV7-2,TRBJ2-5,TRBD2,NA,CASSTTSGRVYGETQYF,TGTGCCAGCAGCACCACTAGCGGGAGGGTGTACGGGGAGACCCAGTACTTC
TRBV6-6,TRBJ2-7,NA,once,CASNGPYEQYF,TGTGCCAGCAATGGGCCGTACGAGCAGTACTTC
TRBV6-5,TRBJ2-6,NA,NA,CASTFPGANVLTF,TGTGCCAGCACCTTTCCCGGGGCCAACGTCCTGACTTTC